This TCR beta chain derives from a study of Ad26.COV2.S vaccination and SARS-CoV-2 variants. Study results and caveats: Possible underestimation of total T cell responses by the TCR breadth and depth analyses was noted. Substantial post-vaccination breadth of spike-specific CD8+ and CD4+ T cell responses was reported.

Measured with immunoSEQ multiplex PCR; TCRdb has only the in-frame clones, and not every one. The table lists some 450,000 clones, roughly 87% of them singletons. Germline trimming cut 3 bases from V and 1 base from J; bases unmatched to any gene: 6. From germline, CDR1 is SGDLS and CDR2 YYNGEE. The CDR3 runs to 15 residues. For this clone: Its specificity is unknown.

Sample treatment: roughly 19 received Ad26.COV2.S at low or high dose, single or two shots; 5 received placebo; per-sample allocation not given. The samples date from day 63 after the first vaccine or placebo injection. The clonotype comes from a person aged 18-65 years who received the Ad26.COV2.S COVID-19 vaccine or a placebo. This specimen consisted of peripheral blood, obtained in a trial of Ad26.COV2.S vaccine versus placebo. The chain joins TRBV9 to TRBJ2-5; 7 bases map to TRBD2. The CDR3 protein is CASSDEGRAQETQYF. CDR3 sequence (DNA): TGTGCCAGCAGCGATGAGGGGAGGGCCCAAGAGACCCAGTACTTC.